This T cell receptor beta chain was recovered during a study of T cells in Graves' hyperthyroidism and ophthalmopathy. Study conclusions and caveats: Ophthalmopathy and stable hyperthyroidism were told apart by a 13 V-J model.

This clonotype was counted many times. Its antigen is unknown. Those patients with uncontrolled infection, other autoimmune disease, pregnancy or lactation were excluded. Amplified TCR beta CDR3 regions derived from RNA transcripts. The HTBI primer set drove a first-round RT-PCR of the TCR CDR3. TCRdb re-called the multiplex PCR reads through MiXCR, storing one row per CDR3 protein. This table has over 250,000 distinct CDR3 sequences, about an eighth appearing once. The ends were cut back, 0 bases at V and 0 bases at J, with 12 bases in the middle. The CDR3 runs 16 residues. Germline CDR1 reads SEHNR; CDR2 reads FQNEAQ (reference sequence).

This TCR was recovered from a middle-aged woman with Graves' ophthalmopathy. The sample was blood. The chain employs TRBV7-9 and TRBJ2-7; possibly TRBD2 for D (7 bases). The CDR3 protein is CASSLAGRGPSYEQYF. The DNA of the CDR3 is TGTGCCAGCAGCTTAGCGGGGCGGGGGCCCTCCTACGAGCAGTACTTC.